These 20 T cell receptor beta chains were sequenced from one sample in a study of regulatory T cells in long-lasting Graves disease (dated by TCRdb to the early 2020s). The time point label, read with the paper, signifies: persistent/refractory GD, antithyroid drugs over 5 years with positive TRAb. For both TCR sequencing and RNA sequencing, RNA was extracted from PBMCs using TRIzol. The library was built by means of multiplex PCR. Sequenced on an Illumina HiSeq 4000. TCR beta libraries were built with iRepertoire HTBI primers and Arm-PCR amplification of CDR3 regions. TCRdb passed the public sequencing reads through fastp at Q25 and MiXCR, retaining productive beta sequences. Entries that share a CDR3 protein sequence are merged under the most common genes and DNA. Within this sample are more than 650,000 distinct CDR3 sequences, with 25% to 35% of them counted one time only. In total, the top ten clones hold 35% to 55% of the sample.

This sample comprised peripheral blood mononuclear cells (PBMCs), obtained when the disease was refractory, from a patient treated with antithyroid drugs. The receptor set was obtained from a female donor with Graves disease.

This clonotype was observed a few times. The chain carries TRBV9 and TRBJ2-7; TRBD2 is a possible D gene (6 bases). The V gene's germline CDR1 is SGDLS and CDR2 YYNGEE. The CDR3 runs 14 residues. V lost 0 bases and J lost 4, with 11 bases in between. The CDR3 loop reads CASSVGDSGYEQYF. In nucleotides, the CDR3 is TGTGCCAGCAGCGTAGGGGATAGCGGATACGAGCAGTACTTC.

At least ten counts were recorded for this clonotype. This chain uses TRBV5-1 with TRBJ1-5; tentatively, D is TRBD1 (5 bases). The germline V and J ends were trimmed by 0 bases and 0 bases, with 7 bases remaining between them. The germline CDR1 and CDR2 sequences are SGHRS and YFSETQ. The CDR3 contains 15 residues. The CDR3 sequence is CASSLDQGSNQPQHF. The DNA of the CDR3 is TGCGCCAGCAGCTTGGATCAGGGTAGCAATCAGCCCCAGCATTTT.

This rearrangement joins TRBV3-1 to TRBJ2-5, with 9 bases that match TRBD2. Germline lookup yields CDR1 LGHDT and CDR2 YNNKEL (reference sequence). This CDR3 has 15 amino acids. Trimming removed 0 bases from V and 2 bases from J; junction bases left unmatched: 1. The CDR3 protein is CASSQESGRQETQYF. In DNA form, the CDR3 reads TGTGCCAGCAGCCAAGAAAGCGGGAGGCAAGAGACCCAGTACTTC.

This chain connects TRBV20-1 to TRBJ2-7; the match to TRBD2 covers 13 bases. The CDR3 loop spans 15 amino acids. CDR1 is DFQATT, CDR2 SNEGSKA, per germline (reference sequence). J lost 7 bases, V lost 0 bases, and 6 bases had no gene match. The DNA of the CDR3 is TGCAGTGCTAGAGAACTAGCGGGAGGGCCTCAAGAGCAGTACTTC. It yields the protein CSARELAGGPQEQYF.

The V call is TRBV11-2, the J call TRBJ2-7; the D gene is possibly TRBD2 (5 bases). This CDR3 region has 16 residues. Germline V lookup: CDR1 SGHAT, CDR2 FQNNGV. Trimming pared 1 base from V and 2 bases from J, leaving 15 bases between. CDR3: CASSLVGRTGTYEQYF. DNA of the CDR3: TGTGCCAGCAGCTTAGTTGGCCGGACTGGCACCTACGAGCAGTACTTC. Supplemented by reference TRBV11-2 and TRBJ2-7, the full variable domain reads EAGVAQSPRYKIIEKRQSVAFWCNPISGHATLYWYQQILGQGPKLLIQFQNNGVVDDSQLPKDRFSAERLKGVDSTLKIQPAKLEDSAVYLCASSLVGRTGTYEQYFGPGTRLTVT.

This clonotype was detected a few times. The chain has TRBV11-1 and TRBJ2-7; 10 bases line up with TRBD1. The germline gives CDR1 SGHAT, CDR2 FQDESV (reference sequence). This CDR3 comprises 15 residues. V lost 2 bases and J lost 6; bases outside the gene matches: 7. The CDR3 loop reads CASSLSGQGLGEQYF. In DNA, the CDR3 is TGTGCCAGCAGCTTATCGGGACAGGGGCTTGGCGAGCAGTACTTC.

As for this clonotype: One end of the junction does not line up with germline, which may come from a read error. The chain is built from TRBV7-8 and TRBJ1-1, with 7 positions matching TRBD1. Germline CDR1 and CDR2: SGHVS and FQNEAQ. There are 12 residues in the CDR3. The CDR3 DNA is TGTGCCCGCAGCTTAGGAACAGGGGTAGCTTTCTTT. Amino acids: CARSLGTGVAFF.

This clonotype came up many times. This rearrangement joins TRBV28 to TRBJ1-2, with 8 bases matching TRBD1. This CDR3 is 14 amino acids long. CDR1 is MDHEN, CDR2 SYDVKM, per germline. The J segment lost 1 base and the V segment lost 7 bases, leaving 5 bases of the junction unmatched. The CDR3 DNA is TGTGCCAGCACCAGGGGGCTACTTAACTATGGCTACACCTTC. It encodes CASTRGLLNYGYTF.

This clonotype has more than one count but fewer than ten. The chain employs TRBV19 and TRBJ1-2; D is perhaps TRBD1 (5 bases). V lost 3 bases and J lost 3, with 11 bases in between. Germline V CDR1 and CDR2: LNHDA, SQIVND (reference sequence). This CDR3 has 14 amino acids. The CDR3 loop reads CASSIGTWDYGYTF. CDR3 sequence (DNA): TGTGCCAGTAGTATTGGGACCTGGGACTATGGCTACACCTTC. The full variable domain, in which reference TRBV19 and TRBJ1-2 provide the parts outside the CDR3, is DGGITQSPKYLFRKEGQNVTLSCEQNLNHDAMYWYRQDPGQGLRLIYYSQIVNDFQKGDIAEGYSVSREKKESFPLTVTSAQKNPTAFYLCASSIGTWDYGYTFGSGTRLTVV.

The rearrangement links TRBV6-2 or TRBV6-3 to TRBJ1-3; D is undetermined. CDR1 is MNHEY and CDR2 is SVGEGT in the germline V gene. V was cut by 4 bases and J by 3 bases, with 10 bases left in between. The CDR3 loop spans 14 amino acids. The CDR3 region is CASSSSRNGNTIYF. For the CDR3, the DNA is TGTGCCAGCAGTTCGTCTAGGAATGGAAACACCATATATTTT.

The chain couples TRBV10-3 to TRBJ1-1; tentatively, D is TRBD1 (5 bases). This CDR3 has 14 amino acids. V was cut by 0 bases and J by 9 bases, with 14 bases left in between. The germline V gene has CDR1 ENHRY and CDR2 SYGVKD. The CDR3 reads CAISESVTGAKAFF. Here the CDR3 DNA reads TGTGCCATCAGTGAGTCTGTAACAGGAGCGAAAGCTTTCTTT.

The CDR3 sequence is CASSKTRQGGNYEQYF. The CDR3 nucleotides are TGTGCCAGCAGTAAAACCCGACAGGGGGGGAACTACGAGCAGTACTTC. V is TRBV2 and J is TRBJ2-7; 9 bases are shared with TRBD1. CDR1 and CDR2 from the germline V gene are SNHLY and FYNNEI. The CDR3 totals 16 residues. After removal of 5 bases from V and 3 bases from J, the junction contained 11 bases not matched to a gene.

This clonotype was seen ten or more times. The chain recombines TRBV28 with TRBJ1-1, with D tentatively TRBD1 (5 bases). Germline V gene lookup returns CDR1 MDHEN and CDR2 SYDVKM. The CDR3 contains 14 residues. V lost 5 bases to trimming and J lost 4 bases, with 14 bases between them. This CDR3 reads CASSHRRRGTEAFF. CDR3 DNA sequence: TGTGCCAGCAGTCATCGTCGGAGGGGCACTGAAGCTTTCTTT.

The rearrangement uses TRBV2 and TRBJ1-1, with TRBD1 matching 7 bases. The V gene's germline CDR1 is SNHLY and CDR2 FYNNEI. This CDR3 region has 14 residues. With 4 bases clipped from V and 6 bases from J, the junction kept 8 bases outside the gene matches. CDR3 nucleotides: TGTGCCAGCAGTGGACAGGGAGGCGGCGCTGAAGCTTTCTTT. Translated: CASSGQGGGAEAFF. Complete variable domain (other parts from reference TRBV2 and TRBJ1-1): EPEVTQTPSHQVTQMGQEVILRCVPISNHLYFYWYRQILGQKVEFLVSFYNNEISEKSEIFDDQFSVERPDGSNFTLKIRSTKLEDSAMYFCASSGQGGGAEAFFGQGTRLTVV.

This clonotype turned up a few times. The chain links TRBV4-1 to TRBJ1-1; D uncertain. This CDR3 is 13 amino acids long. Trimming left V 0 bases short and J 8 bases short, with 10 bases between. The V gene's germline CDR1 is MGHRA and CDR2 YSYEKL. The CDR3 loop reads CASSQDLLSEAFF. CDR3 nucleotide sequence: TGCGCCAGCAGCCAAGATCTACTAAGCGAAGCTTTCTTT.

This chain links TRBV4-1 with TRBJ1-1; D is unresolved. The CDR3 extends over 14 amino acids. Per the germline V gene, CDR1 is MGHRA and CDR2 is YSYEKL. Deletions cut 4 bases from V and 6 bases from J, with 15 bases between. This CDR3 reads CASSRVRAEPEAFF. The CDR3 DNA reads as TGCGCCAGCAGCCGAGTCCGGGCGGAGCCTGAAGCTTTCTTT.

This clonotype occurred a few times. The chain uses TRBV19 and TRBJ1-5; D perhaps matches TRBD1 (5 bases). Germline V lookup: CDR1 LNHDA, CDR2 SQIVND (reference sequence). This CDR3 contains 15 residues. V lost 4 bases, J lost 0 bases, and 10 bases lay in between. In DNA, the CDR3 is TGTGCCAGTAGTACTGGGGGGAGTAGCAATCAGCCCCAGCATTTT. Translating it yields CASSTGGSSNQPQHF.

This clonotype was counted between two and nine times. V usage is TRBV12-3 or TRBV12-4 and J usage is TRBJ1-5; possibly TRBD1 for D (5 bases). V was shortened by 5 bases and J by 3 bases, with 8 bases between the two germline ends. The length of the CDR3 is 13 residues. The CDR3 sequence is CASSGTDNQPQHF. DNA of the CDR3: TGTGCCAGCAGTGGGACGGACAATCAGCCCCAGCATTTT.

The gene calls are TRBV27 and TRBJ2-7; TRBD2 matches 10 bases. V lost 3 bases, J lost 5 bases, and 13 bases stayed unmatched. The CDR3 totals 17 residues. Germline V gives CDR1 MNHEY, CDR2 SMNVEV (reference sequence). CDR3 sequence (DNA): TGTGCCAGCAGTTTCTACCGACTAGCGGGCGGGCTCCACGAGCAGTACTTC. Translation: CASSFYRLAGGLHEQYF.

This clonotype showed up many times. This rearrangement joins TRBV12-3 or TRBV12-4 to TRBJ1-2; D is possibly TRBD1 (5 bases). The V gene lost 8 bases and the J gene lost 2 bases, with 15 bases spanning the gap. The CDR3 spans 14 residues. The CDR3 protein is CASSSAGQNYGYTF. The CDR3 DNA is TGTGCCAGCTCCTCTGCGGGGCAAAACTATGGCTACACCTTC.